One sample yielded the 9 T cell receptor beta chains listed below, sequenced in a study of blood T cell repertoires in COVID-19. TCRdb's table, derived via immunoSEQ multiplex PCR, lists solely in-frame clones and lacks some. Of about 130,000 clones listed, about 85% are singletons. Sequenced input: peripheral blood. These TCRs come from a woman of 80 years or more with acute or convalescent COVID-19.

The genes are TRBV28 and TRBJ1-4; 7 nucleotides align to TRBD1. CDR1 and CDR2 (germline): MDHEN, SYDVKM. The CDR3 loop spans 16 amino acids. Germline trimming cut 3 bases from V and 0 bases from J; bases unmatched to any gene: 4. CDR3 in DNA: TGTGCCAGCAGTTTGAACAGGGGCGCAACTAATGAAAAACTGTTTTTT. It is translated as CASSLNRGATNEKLFF.

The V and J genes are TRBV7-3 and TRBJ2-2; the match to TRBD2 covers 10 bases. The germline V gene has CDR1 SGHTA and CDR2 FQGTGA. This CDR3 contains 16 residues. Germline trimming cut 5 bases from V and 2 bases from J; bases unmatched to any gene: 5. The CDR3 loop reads CASSPLAGVNTGELFF. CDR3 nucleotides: TGTGCCAGCAGCCCCCTAGCGGGGGTTAACACCGGGGAGCTGTTTTTT.

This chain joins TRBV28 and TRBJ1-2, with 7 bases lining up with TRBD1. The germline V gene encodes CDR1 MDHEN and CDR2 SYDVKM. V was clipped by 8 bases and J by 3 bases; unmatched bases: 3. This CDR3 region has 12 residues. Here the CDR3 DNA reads TGTGCCAGCCTTGACAGGGACTATGGCTACACCTTC. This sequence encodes CASLDRDYGYTF.

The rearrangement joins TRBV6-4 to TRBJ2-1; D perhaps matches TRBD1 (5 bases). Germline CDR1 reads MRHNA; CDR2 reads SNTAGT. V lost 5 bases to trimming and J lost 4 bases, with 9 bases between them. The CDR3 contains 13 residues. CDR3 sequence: CASSWTQYNEQFF. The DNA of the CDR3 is TGTGCCAGCAGTTGGACACAATACAATGAGCAGTTCTTC.

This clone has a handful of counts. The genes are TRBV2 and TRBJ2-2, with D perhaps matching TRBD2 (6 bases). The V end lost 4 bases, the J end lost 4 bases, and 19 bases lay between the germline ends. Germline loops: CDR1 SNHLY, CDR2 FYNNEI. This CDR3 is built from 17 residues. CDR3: CASSGFGWQGGTGELFF. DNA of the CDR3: TGTGCCAGCAGTGGTTTTGGCTGGCAGGGAGGCACCGGGGAGCTGTTTTTT. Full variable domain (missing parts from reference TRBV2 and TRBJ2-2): EPEVTQTPSHQVTQMGQEVILRCVPISNHLYFYWYRQILGQKVEFLVSFYNNEISEKSEIFDDQFSVERPDGSNFTLKIRSTKLEDSAMYFCASSGFGWQGGTGELFFGEGSRLTVL.

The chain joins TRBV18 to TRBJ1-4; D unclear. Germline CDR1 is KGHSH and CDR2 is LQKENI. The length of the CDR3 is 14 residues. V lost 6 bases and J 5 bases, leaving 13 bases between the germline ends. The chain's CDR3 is CASSPDGLNEKLFF. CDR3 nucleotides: TGTGCCAGCTCCCCCGACGGACTCAATGAAAAACTGTTTTTT.

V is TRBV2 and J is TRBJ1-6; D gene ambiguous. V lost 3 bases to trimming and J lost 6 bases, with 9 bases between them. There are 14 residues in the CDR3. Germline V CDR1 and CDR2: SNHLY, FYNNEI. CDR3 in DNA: TGTGCCAGCAGTGACTACGTACGTAATTCACCCCTCCACTTT. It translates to CASSDYVRNSPLHF.

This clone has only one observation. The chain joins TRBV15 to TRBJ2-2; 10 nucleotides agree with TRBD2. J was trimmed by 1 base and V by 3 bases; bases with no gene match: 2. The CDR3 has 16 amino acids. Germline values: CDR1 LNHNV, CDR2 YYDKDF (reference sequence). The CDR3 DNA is TGTGCCACCAGCAGTGGACTAGCGGTGAACACCGGGGAGCTGTTTTTT. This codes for CATSSGLAVNTGELFF.

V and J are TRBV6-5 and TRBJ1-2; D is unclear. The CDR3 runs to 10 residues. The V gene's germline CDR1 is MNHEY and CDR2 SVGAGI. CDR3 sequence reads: CSSSGNGYTF. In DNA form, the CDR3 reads TGTTCAAGCAGCGGGAATGGCTACACCTTC.